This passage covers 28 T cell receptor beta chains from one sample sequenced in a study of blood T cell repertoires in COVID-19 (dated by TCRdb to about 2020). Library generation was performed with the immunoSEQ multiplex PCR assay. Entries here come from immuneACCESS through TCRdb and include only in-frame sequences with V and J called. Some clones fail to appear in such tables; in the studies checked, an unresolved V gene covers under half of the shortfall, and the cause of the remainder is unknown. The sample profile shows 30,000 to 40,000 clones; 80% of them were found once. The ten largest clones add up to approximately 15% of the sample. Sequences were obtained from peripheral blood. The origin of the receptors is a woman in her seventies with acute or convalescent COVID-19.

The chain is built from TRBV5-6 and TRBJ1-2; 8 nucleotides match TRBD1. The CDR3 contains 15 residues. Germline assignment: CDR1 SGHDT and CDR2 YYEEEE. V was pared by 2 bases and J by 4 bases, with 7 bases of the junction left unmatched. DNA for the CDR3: TGTGCCAGCAGCTTCGGACAGGGAAACGGCTATGGCTACACCTTC. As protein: CASSFGQGNGYGYTF.

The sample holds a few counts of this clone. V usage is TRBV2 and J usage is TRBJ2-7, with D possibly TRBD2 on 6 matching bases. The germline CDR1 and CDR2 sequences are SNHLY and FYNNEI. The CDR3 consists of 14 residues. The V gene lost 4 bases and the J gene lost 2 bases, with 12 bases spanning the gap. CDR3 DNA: TGTGCCAGCAGTGCGGTAGCGGAGACCTACGAGCAGTACTTC. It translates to CASSAVAETYEQYF.

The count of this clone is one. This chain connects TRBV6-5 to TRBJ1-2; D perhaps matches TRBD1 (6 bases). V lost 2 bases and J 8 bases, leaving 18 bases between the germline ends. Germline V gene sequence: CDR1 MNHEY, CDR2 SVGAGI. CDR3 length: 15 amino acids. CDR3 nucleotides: TGTGCCAGCAGTTACCTTTCTATGACAGGCCAGGGCTACACCTTC. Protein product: CASSYLSMTGQGYTF.

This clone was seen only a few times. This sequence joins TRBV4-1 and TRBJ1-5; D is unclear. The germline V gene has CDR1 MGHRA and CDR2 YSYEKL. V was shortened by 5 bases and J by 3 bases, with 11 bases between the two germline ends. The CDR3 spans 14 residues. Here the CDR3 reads CASSSTASNQPQHF. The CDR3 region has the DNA TGCGCCAGCAGCTCTACAGCCTCCAATCAGCCCCAGCATTTT.

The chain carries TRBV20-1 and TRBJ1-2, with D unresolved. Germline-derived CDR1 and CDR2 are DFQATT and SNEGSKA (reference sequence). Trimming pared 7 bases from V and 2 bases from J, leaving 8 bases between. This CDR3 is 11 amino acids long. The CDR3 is CSVDGNYGYTF. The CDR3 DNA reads TGCAGTGTTGACGGGAACTATGGCTACACCTTC.

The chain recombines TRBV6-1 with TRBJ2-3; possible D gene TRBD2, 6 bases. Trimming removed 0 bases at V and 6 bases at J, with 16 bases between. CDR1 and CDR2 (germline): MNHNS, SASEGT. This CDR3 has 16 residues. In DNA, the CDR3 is TGTGCCAGCAGTGAAGCGAGGAGGGGTAAGGGTGATACGCAGTATTTT. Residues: CASSEARRGKGDTQYF.

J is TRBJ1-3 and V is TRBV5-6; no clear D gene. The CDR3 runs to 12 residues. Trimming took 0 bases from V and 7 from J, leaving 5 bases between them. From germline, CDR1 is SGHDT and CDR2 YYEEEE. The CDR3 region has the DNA TGTGCCAGCAGCTTGGGAGTTAACACCATATATTTT. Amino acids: CASSLGVNTIYF.

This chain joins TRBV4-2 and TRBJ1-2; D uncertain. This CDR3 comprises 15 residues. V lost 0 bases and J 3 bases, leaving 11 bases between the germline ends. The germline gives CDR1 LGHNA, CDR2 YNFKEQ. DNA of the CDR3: TGTGCCAGCAGCCAAGAGGGGTCCGGGGACTATGGCTACACCTTC. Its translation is CASSQEGSGDYGYTF.

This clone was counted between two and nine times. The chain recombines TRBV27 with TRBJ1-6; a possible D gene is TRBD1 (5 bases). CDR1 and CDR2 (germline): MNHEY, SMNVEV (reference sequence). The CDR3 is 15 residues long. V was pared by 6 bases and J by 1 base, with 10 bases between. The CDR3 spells CASSGQGSYNSPLHF. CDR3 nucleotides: TGTGCCAGCAGCGGCCAGGGTTCCTATAATTCACCCCTCCACTTT.

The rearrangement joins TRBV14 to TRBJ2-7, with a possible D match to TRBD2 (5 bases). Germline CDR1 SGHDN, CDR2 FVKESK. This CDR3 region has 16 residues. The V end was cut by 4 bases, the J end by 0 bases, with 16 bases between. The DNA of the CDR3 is TGTGCCAGCAGCCCCCTCCTAGCCCGGGGCTCCTACGAGCAGTACTTC. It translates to CASSPLLARGSYEQYF.

This CDR3 reads CAIRQGGTGELFF. The CDR3 bases are TGTGCCATTCGACAGGGCGGCACCGGGGAGCTGTTTTTT. This chain uses TRBV27 with TRBJ2-2, with TRBD1 identical over 7 bases. The CDR3 runs 13 residues. The ends lost 10 bases at V and 4 bases at J; junction bases unmatched: 6. The germline V gene encodes CDR1 MNHEY and CDR2 SMNVEV (reference sequence).

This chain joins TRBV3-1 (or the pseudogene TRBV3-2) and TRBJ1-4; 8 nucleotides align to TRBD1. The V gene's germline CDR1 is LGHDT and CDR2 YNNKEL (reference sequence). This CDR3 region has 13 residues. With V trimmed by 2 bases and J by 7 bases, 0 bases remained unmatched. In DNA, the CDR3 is TGTGCCAGCAGCCAACAGGGGGCTGAAAAACTGTTTTTT. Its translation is CASSQQGAEKLFF.

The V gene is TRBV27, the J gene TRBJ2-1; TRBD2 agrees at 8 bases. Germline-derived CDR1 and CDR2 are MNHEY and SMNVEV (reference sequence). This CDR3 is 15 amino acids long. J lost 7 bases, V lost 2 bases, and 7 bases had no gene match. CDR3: CASSLAGGFLNEQFF. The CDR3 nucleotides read TGTGCCAGCAGTTTAGCGGGGGGATTCTTGAATGAGCAGTTCTTC.

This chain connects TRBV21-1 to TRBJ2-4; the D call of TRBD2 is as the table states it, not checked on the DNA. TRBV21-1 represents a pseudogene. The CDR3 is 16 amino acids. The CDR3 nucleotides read TGTGCCAGCAGTAACGGTAGCGGGAGAGGGTCGGACATTCAGTACTTC. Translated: CASSNGSGRGSDIQYF.

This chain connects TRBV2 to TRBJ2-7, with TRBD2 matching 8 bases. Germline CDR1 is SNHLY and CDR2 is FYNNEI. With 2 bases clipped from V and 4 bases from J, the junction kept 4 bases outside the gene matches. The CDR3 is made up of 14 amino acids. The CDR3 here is CASSERGGPYEQYF. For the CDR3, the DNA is TGTGCCAGCAGTGAACGGGGGGGCCCGTACGAGCAGTACTTC.

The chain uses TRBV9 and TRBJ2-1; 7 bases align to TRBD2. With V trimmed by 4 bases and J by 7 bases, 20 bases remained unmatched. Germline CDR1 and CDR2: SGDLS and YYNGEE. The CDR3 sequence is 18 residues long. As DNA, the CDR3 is TGTGCCAGCAGCCTCTATGGGAGCGGGGCCCCGCTTCAGAATGAGCAGTTCTTC. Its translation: CASSLYGSGAPLQNEQFF.

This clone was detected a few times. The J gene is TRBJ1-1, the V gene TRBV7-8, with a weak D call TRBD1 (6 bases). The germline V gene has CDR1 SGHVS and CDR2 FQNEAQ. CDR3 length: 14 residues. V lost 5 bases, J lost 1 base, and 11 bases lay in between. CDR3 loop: CASSTGQPNTEAFF. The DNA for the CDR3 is TGTGCCAGCAGCACCGGACAGCCGAACACTGAAGCTTTCTTT. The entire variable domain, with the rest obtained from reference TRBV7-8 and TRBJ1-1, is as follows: GAGVSQSPRYKVAKRGQDVALRCDPISGHVSLFWYQQALGQGPEFLTYFQNEAQLDKSGLPSDRFFAERPEGSVSTLKIQRTQQEDSAVYLCASSTGQPNTEAFFGQGTRLTVV.

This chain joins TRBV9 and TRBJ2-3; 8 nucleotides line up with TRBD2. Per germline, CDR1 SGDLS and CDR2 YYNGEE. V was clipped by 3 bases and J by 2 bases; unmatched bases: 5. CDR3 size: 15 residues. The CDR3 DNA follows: TGTGCCAGCAGCGCCCGGGGGGGGTACACAGATACGCAGTATTTT. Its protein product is CASSARGGYTDTQYF. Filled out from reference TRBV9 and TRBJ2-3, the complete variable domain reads DSGVTQTPKHLITATGQRVTLRCSPRSGDLSVYWYQQSLDQGLQFLIQYYNGEERAKGNILERFSAQQFPDLHSELNLSSLELGDSALYFCASSARGGYTDTQYFGPGTRLTVL.

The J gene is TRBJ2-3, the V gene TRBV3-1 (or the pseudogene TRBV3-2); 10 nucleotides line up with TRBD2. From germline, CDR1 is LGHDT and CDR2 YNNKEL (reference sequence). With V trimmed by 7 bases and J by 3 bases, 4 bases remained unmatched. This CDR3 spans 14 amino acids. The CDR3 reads CASTSGGVTDTQYF. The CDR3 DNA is TGTGCCAGCACTAGCGGGGGCGTGACAGATACGCAGTATTTT.

The CDR3, as DNA: TGTGCCAGCAGCTTAGAGGGGACTGGCCTAGATACGCAGTATTTT. Translated, it gives CASSLEGTGLDTQYF. This rearrangement joins TRBV7-6 to TRBJ2-3; perhaps TRBD2 as D (6 bases). This CDR3 is built from 15 residues. V was clipped by 1 base and J by 5 bases, with 13 bases between them. The germline V gene has CDR1 SGHVS and CDR2 FNYEAQ.

The chain's CDR3 is CASRPPGTGGYEQYF. The CDR3 bases are TGTGCCAGCAGACCCCCCGGGACAGGGGGCTACGAGCAGTACTTC. This chain uses TRBV28 with TRBJ2-7; the match to TRBD1 covers 11 bases. The CDR3 covers 15 residues. Germline V gene lookup returns CDR1 MDHEN and CDR2 SYDVKM. The ends lost 6 bases at V and 3 bases at J; junction bases unmatched: 7.

CDR3 residues: CASSRLDTNHFYGYTF. In DNA, the CDR3 is TGTGCCAGCAGCCGACTGGACACGAACCACTTCTATGGCTACACCTTC. The chain recombines TRBV3-1 (or the pseudogene TRBV3-2) with TRBJ1-2; perhaps TRBD1 as D (5 bases). CDR3 size: 16 residues. Germline CDR1 and CDR2: LGHDT and YNNKEL (reference sequence). V gave up 4 bases and J gave up 4 bases, with 19 bases separating them.

CDR3 DNA sequence: TGTGCCAGCGGCCGGGACAGAGTTTTGCGTGAAGCTTTCTTT. It translates to CASGRDRVLREAFF. The gene calls are TRBV28 and TRBJ1-1, with 7 bases aligning to TRBD1. V was clipped by 8 bases and J by 7 bases; unmatched bases: 13. The CDR3 sequence is 14 residues long. Germline V gene lookup returns CDR1 MDHEN and CDR2 SYDVKM.

The DNA of the CDR3 is TGTGCCAGCAGCGAGGGGGGCAATCAGCCCCAGCATTTT. Its protein is CASSEGGNQPQHF. This chain uses TRBV9 with TRBJ1-5; a possible D gene is TRBD1 (6 bases). The germline V and J ends were trimmed by 3 bases and 2 bases, with 6 bases remaining between them. The CDR3 sequence is 13 residues long. Germline lookup yields CDR1 SGDLS and CDR2 YYNGEE.

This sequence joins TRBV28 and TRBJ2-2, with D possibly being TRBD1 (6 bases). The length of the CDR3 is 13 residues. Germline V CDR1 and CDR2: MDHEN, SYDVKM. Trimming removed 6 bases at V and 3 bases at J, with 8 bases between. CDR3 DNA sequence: TGTGCCAGCAGCTCAGGGGACACCGGGGAGCTGTTTTTT. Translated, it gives CASSSGDTGELFF.

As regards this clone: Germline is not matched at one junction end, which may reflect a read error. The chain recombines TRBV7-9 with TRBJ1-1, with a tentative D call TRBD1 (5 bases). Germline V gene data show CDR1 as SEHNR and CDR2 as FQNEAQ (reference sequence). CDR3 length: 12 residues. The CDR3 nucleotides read TGTGCCAGCAGCTTAGAGGCTGGGACTGCCCGCTTT. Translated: CASSLEAGTARF. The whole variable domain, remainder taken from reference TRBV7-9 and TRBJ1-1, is DTGVSQNPRHKITKRGQNVTFRCDPISEHNRLYWYRQTLGQGPEFLTYFQNEAQLEKSRLLSDRFSAERPKGSFSTLEIQRTEQGDSAMYLCASSLEAGTARFGQGTRLTVV.

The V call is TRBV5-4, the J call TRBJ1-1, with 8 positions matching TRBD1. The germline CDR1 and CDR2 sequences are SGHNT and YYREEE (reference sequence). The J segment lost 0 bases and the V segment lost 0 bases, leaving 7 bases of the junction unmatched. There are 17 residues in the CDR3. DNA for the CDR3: TGTGCCAGCAGCTTGGGCCGGGGGACAGGCTTGAACACTGAAGCTTTCTTT. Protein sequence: CASSLGRGTGLNTEAFF.

The chain's CDR3 is CASSRGQGATGELFF. The CDR3 DNA is TGCGCCAGCAGCCGGGGACAGGGGGCGACCGGGGAGCTGTTTTTT. This chain links TRBV4-1 with TRBJ2-2, with 12 bases identical to TRBD1. Germline-derived CDR1 and CDR2 are MGHRA and YSYEKL. This CDR3 comprises 15 residues. Trimming removed 4 bases from V and 5 bases from J; junction bases left unmatched: 2.